The next 5 T cell receptor beta chains were all read from a single sample in a study of shared clonotypes between healthy human individuals. Clones were read by immunoSEQ multiplex PCR, and TCRdb kept only the in-frame ones, dropping some. In the table there are roughly 1.5 million clones, approximately 98% of which are singletons. Sequenced input: naive CD4+ T cells sorted from blood. The subset here: CD45RA+ positively selected. These receptors all come from a man aged 25 to 45 in good health.

This chain links TRBV5-1 with TRBJ2-3; weak D call: TRBD2 (6 bases). The CDR3 length is 16 residues. Germline values: CDR1 SGHRS, CDR2 YFSETQ. The ends were cut back, 4 bases at V and 4 bases at J, with 19 bases in the middle. The CDR3 DNA reads as TGCGCCAGCAGCCCCGGACTAAGAGGGGTTGCAGATACGCAGTATTTT. Its protein product is CASSPGLRGVADTQYF. The full variable domain, with the rest looked up from reference TRBV5-1 and TRBJ2-3, is KAGVTQTPRYLIKTRGQQVTLSCSPISGHRSVSWYQQTPGQGLQFLFEYFSETQRNKGNFPGRFSGRQFSNSRSEMNVSTLELGDSALYLCASSPGLRGVADTQYFGPGTRLTVL.

The V gene is TRBV5-8, the J gene TRBJ1-2; 7 nucleotides line up with TRBD1. V shed 4 bases, J shed 9 bases, and the junction held 9 bases outside the gene matches. The germline V gene encodes CDR1 SGHTS and CDR2 YDEGEE. There are 13 residues in the CDR3. CDR3 region: CASSPRQGRSYTF. As DNA, the CDR3 is TGTGCCAGCAGCCCACGACAGGGAAGAAGCTACACCTTC. Full variable domain (outside the CDR3, taken from reference TRBV5-8 and TRBJ1-2): EAGVTQSPTHLIKTRGQQATLRCSPISGHTSVYWYQQALGLGLQFLLWYDEGEERNRGNFPPRFSGRQFPNYSSELNVNALELEDSALYLCASSPRQGRSYTFGSGTRLTVV.

The chain recombines TRBV19 with TRBJ2-7; 9 bases agree with TRBD2. Trimming removed 4 bases from V and 0 bases from J; junction bases left unmatched: 4. Germline CDR1 and CDR2: LNHDA and SQIVND (reference sequence). The CDR3 is made up of 15 amino acids. The CDR3 DNA reads TGTGCCAGTAGTACCTTTAGCGGGAGCTCCTACGAGCAGTACTTC. Translation: CASSTFSGSSYEQYF.

V usage is TRBV5-1 and J usage is TRBJ2-7, with 10 bases lining up with TRBD1. This CDR3 is 16 amino acids long. Per germline, CDR1 SGHRS and CDR2 YFSETQ. Trimming at V came to 1 base and at J to 6 bases, leaving 10 bases not matched to a gene. Written as DNA, the CDR3 is TGCGCCAGCAGCTTGACGATCCAGGGACAGGGGATCGAGCAGTACTTC. Protein sequence: CASSLTIQGQGIEQYF.

The V gene is TRBV6-6, the J gene TRBJ2-1; possible D gene TRBD1, 6 bases. Trimming took off 5 bases at V and 5 bases at J, with 13 bases between the two ends. This CDR3 comprises 14 residues. Germline assignment: CDR1 MNHNY and CDR2 SVGAGI (reference sequence). CDR3 DNA sequence: TGTGCCAGCAGTGACCCGGGACAAAACAATGAGCAGTTCTTC. The encoded protein is CASSDPGQNNEQFF.